The 20 T cell receptor beta chains below were found in one sample sequenced in a study of shared clonotypes between healthy human individuals. TCRdb keeps only in-frame clones here, not all; method: immunoSEQ multiplex PCR. This sample has millions of clones, with about 94% found just once. The naive CD8 subset, CD45RO-negative cells positively selected for CCR7, excluded terminally differentiated effector memory CD45RA+ cells. Sequences were obtained from naive CD8+ T cells sorted from blood. Every receptor here comes from a man younger than 35 in good health.

The chain joins TRBV29-1 to TRBJ2-1, with 9 nucleotides matching TRBD2. Germline V lookup: CDR1 SQVTM, CDR2 ANQGSEA. Trimming took 7 bases from V and 1 from J; bases not matched to a gene: 8. The CDR3 runs to 15 residues. CDR3 nucleotide sequence: TGCAGCGGCGGACCTAGCGGGGTTTCCTACAATGAGCAGTTCTTC. It encodes CSGGPSGVSYNEQFF.

Details on this clone: This may be a read error, as it is one base from a much larger clone. Here the CDR3 DNA reads TGCGCCAGCAGCTTAACCTACGAGCAGTACTTC. Translated: CASSLTYEQYF. The V call is TRBV5-1, the J call TRBJ2-7; D unresolved. V was cut by 2 bases and J by 2 bases, with 2 bases left in between. Germline CDR1 is SGHRS and CDR2 is YFSETQ. The CDR3 contains 11 residues.

The V and J genes are TRBV5-1 and TRBJ2-7; TRBD1 matches at 8 bases. Per germline, CDR1 SGHRS and CDR2 YFSETQ. There are 15 residues in the CDR3. Germline trimming cut 4 bases from V and 2 bases from J; bases unmatched to any gene: 8. The CDR3 DNA follows: TGCGCCAGCAGCCTCCGGACAGGGTCCACCTACGAGCAGTACTTC. It specifies CASSLRTGSTYEQYF.

V and J are TRBV27 and TRBJ2-7, with TRBD1 matching over 7 bases. Germline V lookup: CDR1 MNHEY, CDR2 SMNVEV (reference sequence). The ends lost 6 bases at V and 2 bases at J; junction bases unmatched: 7. The CDR3 loop spans 14 amino acids. The CDR3 reads CASSYSTGAYEQYF. In DNA, the CDR3 is TGTGCCAGCAGCTATTCAACAGGGGCCTACGAGCAGTACTTC.

For the CDR3, the DNA is TGTGCCAGCAGCTGGGGGGACAGGGGGAACTACGAGCAGTACTTC. This sequence encodes CASSWGDRGNYEQYF. V and J are TRBV7-9 and TRBJ2-7, with 11 bases that match TRBD1. Trimming removed 4 bases from V and 3 bases from J; junction bases left unmatched: 5. The CDR3 covers 15 residues. Germline CDR1 and CDR2: SEHNR and FQNEAQ (reference sequence).

The chain has TRBV4-2 and TRBJ2-5, with TRBD2 matching 13 bases. The germline gives CDR1 LGHNA, CDR2 YNFKEQ. V lost 3 bases, J lost 5 bases, and 9 bases stayed unmatched. There are 17 residues in the CDR3. The CDR3 reads CASSHGTSGVSSETQYF. In DNA, the CDR3 is TGTGCCAGCAGCCACGGGACTAGCGGGGTTTCTTCGGAGACCCAGTACTTC.

CDR3 coding DNA: TGCAGTGTCAGGGGAGGGGGCGGTGGCTACACCTTC. It codes for CSVRGGGGGYTF. The chain employs TRBV29-1 and TRBJ1-2, with 7 nucleotides matching TRBD1. The CDR3 runs to 12 residues. Germline V gene sequence: CDR1 SQVTM, CDR2 ANQGSEA.

V is TRBV7-9 and J is TRBJ2-5; no reliable D call. Germline loops: CDR1 SEHNR, CDR2 FQNEAQ (reference sequence). The V end lost 1 base, the J end lost 1 base, and 10 bases lay between the germline ends. This CDR3 has 15 residues. In nucleotides, the CDR3 is TGTGCCAGCAGCTTAGTAGGGCCCTCCCAAGAGACCCAGTACTTC. This sequence encodes CASSLVGPSQETQYF. The full variable domain, its missing parts supplied by reference TRBV7-9 and TRBJ2-5, is DTGVSQNPRHKITKRGQNVTFRCDPISEHNRLYWYRQTLGQGPEFLTYFQNEAQLEKSRLLSDRFSAERPKGSFSTLEIQRTEQGDSAMYLCASSLVGPSQETQYFGPGTRLLVL.

The chain links TRBV11-3 to TRBJ2-1, with D perhaps matching TRBD1 (7 bases). The CDR3 spans 17 residues. Germline V gene lookup returns CDR1 SGHNT and CDR2 YENEEA. V dropped 5 bases and J dropped 4 bases, with 21 bases sitting between them. In DNA, the CDR3 is TGTGCCAGCAGCCAACCAGGGGGGCTAGAGGGGTACAATGAGCAGTTCTTC. This gives the protein CASSQPGGLEGYNEQFF. Together with reference TRBV11-3 and TRBJ2-1, the CDR3 gives the full variable domain: EAGVVQSPRYKIIEKKQPVAFWCNPISGHNTLYWYLQNLGQGPELLIRYENEEAVDDSQLPKDRFSAERLKGVDSTLKIQPAELGDSAVYLCASSQPGGLEGYNEQFFGPGTRLTVL.

V is TRBV11-2 and J is TRBJ1-5, with D possibly TRBD1 on 6 matching bases. V was cut by 5 bases and J by 1 base, with 12 bases left in between. CDR1 and CDR2 from the germline V gene are SGHAT and FQNNGV. The CDR3 sequence is 15 residues long. CDR3 loop: CASSPGAGSNQPQHF. The CDR3, as DNA: TGTGCCAGCAGCCCGGGGGCCGGGAGCAATCAGCCCCAGCATTTT.

This clone was detected once. The chain carries TRBV4-1 and TRBJ2-2, with D tentatively TRBD1 (5 bases). V dropped 1 base and J dropped 0 bases, with 9 bases sitting between them. The germline CDR1 and CDR2 sequences are MGHRA and YSYEKL. There are 16 residues in the CDR3. DNA of the CDR3: TGCGCCAGCAGCCAAGTCCAGGGCTCGAACACCGGGGAGCTGTTTTTT. Translation: CASSQVQGSNTGELFF.

The chain is built from TRBV19 and TRBJ2-1; 14 positions agree with TRBD2. J lost 0 bases, V lost 3 bases, and 1 base had no gene match. This CDR3 has 17 residues. Germline CDR1 and CDR2: LNHDA and SQIVND (reference sequence). The CDR3 sequence: CASSIGTSGGSYNEQFF. The CDR3 region has the DNA TGTGCCAGTAGTATCGGGACTAGCGGGGGCTCCTACAATGAGCAGTTCTTC.

The rearrangement links TRBV9 to TRBJ1-2, with TRBD1 as a possible D gene (6 bases). Germline values: CDR1 SGDLS, CDR2 YYNGEE. Trimming pared 1 base from V and 5 bases from J, leaving 21 bases between. The CDR3 is 17 residues long. The CDR3 bases are TGTGCCAGCAGCGTAAGGGCAGGGGACGGATCGGGATATGGCTACACCTTC. This gives the protein CASSVRAGDGSGYGYTF.

The chain has TRBV5-8 and TRBJ2-5; 13 nucleotides line up with TRBD2. Germline-derived CDR1 and CDR2 are SGHTS and YDEGEE. The length of the CDR3 is 16 residues. After removal of 5 bases from V and 2 bases from J, the junction contained 6 bases not matched to a gene. The CDR3 DNA is TGTGCCAGCAGTGCCGGGACTAGCGGGAATCAAGAGACCCAGTACTTC. It specifies CASSAGTSGNQETQYF.

The CDR3 is CASSEARTAEQYF. The CDR3 DNA reads as TGTGCCAGCAGTGAAGCCCGGACAGCCGAGCAGTACTTC. This chain joins TRBV6-1 and TRBJ2-7, with D perhaps matching TRBD1 (6 bases). The CDR3 extends over 13 amino acids. Germline CDR1 reads MNHNS; CDR2 reads SASEGT. The ends were cut back, 0 bases at V and 6 bases at J, with 9 bases in the middle.

The chain is built from TRBV7-9 and TRBJ1-5, with D tentatively TRBD1 (6 bases). V lost 4 bases and J lost 1, with 8 bases in between. Per germline, CDR1 SEHNR and CDR2 FQNEAQ (reference sequence). CDR3 length: 14 amino acids. CDR3 DNA sequence: TGTGCCAGCAGCTCCACAGGGAGCAATCAGCCCCAGCATTTT. This gives the protein CASSSTGSNQPQHF.

The genes are TRBV28 and TRBJ1-1, with a possible D match to TRBD1 (5 bases). The germline CDR1 and CDR2 sequences are MDHEN and SYDVKM. CDR3 length equals 13 residues. V lost 7 bases and J 4 bases, leaving 13 bases between the germline ends. The CDR3 loop reads CASIWRGGTEAFF. In DNA, the CDR3 is TGTGCCAGCATCTGGCGGGGGGGCACTGAAGCTTTCTTT.

J is TRBJ2-3 and V is TRBV9; the match to TRBD2 covers 14 bases. The CDR3 loop spans 18 amino acids. The trim removed 4 bases at V and 1 base at J, leaving 8 bases unmatched. The germline V gene has CDR1 SGDLS and CDR2 YYNGEE. The CDR3 nucleotides are TGTGCCAGCAGCCCCGGACTAGCGGGAGGTTGGGGCACAGATACGCAGTATTTT. This encodes CASSPGLAGGWGTDTQYF.

V is TRBV13 and J is TRBJ2-3; TRBD2 might be the D (6 bases). Germline V gene lookup returns CDR1 PRHDT and CDR2 FYEKMQ (reference sequence). The CDR3 is made up of 14 amino acids. V dropped 4 bases and J dropped 5 bases, with 13 bases sitting between them. The CDR3 loop is CASSYSGTGDTQYF. The CDR3 DNA sequence: TGTGCCAGCAGCTATTCCGGGACTGGAGATACGCAGTATTTT.

The V gene is TRBV9, the J gene TRBJ2-2, with D hard to call. V lost 3 bases, J lost 1 base, and 7 bases lay in between. Germline CDR1 reads SGDLS; CDR2 reads YYNGEE. The CDR3 covers 14 residues. CDR3 bases: TGTGCCAGCAGCGAAGCCGGGAACACCGGGGAGCTGTTTTTT. Its protein product is CASSEAGNTGELFF.